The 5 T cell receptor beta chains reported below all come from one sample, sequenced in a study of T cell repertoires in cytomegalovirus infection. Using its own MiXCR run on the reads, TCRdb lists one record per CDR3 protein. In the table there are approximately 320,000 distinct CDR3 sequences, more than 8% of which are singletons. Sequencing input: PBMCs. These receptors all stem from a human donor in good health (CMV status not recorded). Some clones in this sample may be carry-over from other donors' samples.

In DNA, the CDR3 is TGTGCCAGCAGCCAATCCCCCAGCGGGAGGGCCCGGGAGACCCAGTACTTC. This sequence encodes CASSQSPSGRARETQYF. The chain joins TRBV3-1 to TRBJ2-5, with TRBD2 identical over 10 bases. The CDR3 runs 17 residues. J gave up 5 bases and V 2 bases, and 11 bases lay outside the gene matches. Germline CDR1 and CDR2: LGHDT and YNNKEL (reference sequence).

CDR3: CASSPTGRTYGYTF. The DNA of the CDR3 is TGTGCCAGCAGCCCAACGGGACGGACCTATGGCTACACCTTC. The chain couples TRBV7-2 to TRBJ1-2; tentatively, D is TRBD1 (5 bases). V lost 5 bases, J lost 4 bases, and 14 bases lay in between. CDR1 SGHTA and CDR2 FQGNSA come from the germline V gene. CDR3 length: 14 residues.

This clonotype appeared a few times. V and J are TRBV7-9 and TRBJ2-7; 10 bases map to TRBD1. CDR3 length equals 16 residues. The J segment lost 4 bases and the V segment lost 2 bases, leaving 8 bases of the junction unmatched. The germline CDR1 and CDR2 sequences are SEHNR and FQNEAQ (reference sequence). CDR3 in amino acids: CASSLSADRGLYEQYF. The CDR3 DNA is TGTGCCAGCAGCTTATCAGCCGACAGGGGGCTGTACGAGCAGTACTTC.

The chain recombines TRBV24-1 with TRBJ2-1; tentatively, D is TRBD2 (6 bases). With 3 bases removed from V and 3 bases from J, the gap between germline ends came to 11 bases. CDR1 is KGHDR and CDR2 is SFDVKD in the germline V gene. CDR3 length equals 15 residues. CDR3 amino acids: CATSDIRGNYNEQFF. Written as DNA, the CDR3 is TGTGCCACCAGTGATATACGGGGGAACTACAATGAGCAGTTCTTC.

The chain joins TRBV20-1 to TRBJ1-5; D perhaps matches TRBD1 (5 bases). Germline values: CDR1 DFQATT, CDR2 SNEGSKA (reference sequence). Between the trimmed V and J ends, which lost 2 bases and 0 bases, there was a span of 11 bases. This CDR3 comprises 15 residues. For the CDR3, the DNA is TGCAGTGCTAGAAGGGACGCCTATAGCAATCAGCCCCAGCATTTT. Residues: CSARRDAYSNQPQHF.